Sequencing of this TCR beta chain was carried out in a study of shared clonotypes between healthy human individuals. Germline values: CDR1 MNHNY, CDR2 SVGAGI (reference sequence). This CDR3 is built from 16 residues. The junction had 7 bases not matched to a gene; V was cut back by 0 bases and J by 7 bases. In the authors' methods: From ImmunoSEQ came sequences covering only the junction and carrying no quality scores, so filtering differed. The data were produced by immunoSEQ multiplex PCR, yet TCRdb's version contains in-frame clones alone and is incomplete. The V and J calls and clone size come from that table; D and trimming were worked out from the DNA. The top ten clones hold more than 0.12% of a sample with approximately 2.5 million clones, around nine tenths of them seen once.

Material for sequencing was naive CD4+ T cells sorted from blood. Subset denoted: CD45RA+ positively selected. V and J are TRBV6-6 and TRBJ2-2; TRBD1 matches 8 bases. This clonotype was obtained from a young man in good health. This CDR3 reads CASSYSGQGANGELFF. DNA for the CDR3: TGTGCCAGCAGTTACTCTGGGCAGGGGGCGAACGGGGAGCTGTTTTTT.